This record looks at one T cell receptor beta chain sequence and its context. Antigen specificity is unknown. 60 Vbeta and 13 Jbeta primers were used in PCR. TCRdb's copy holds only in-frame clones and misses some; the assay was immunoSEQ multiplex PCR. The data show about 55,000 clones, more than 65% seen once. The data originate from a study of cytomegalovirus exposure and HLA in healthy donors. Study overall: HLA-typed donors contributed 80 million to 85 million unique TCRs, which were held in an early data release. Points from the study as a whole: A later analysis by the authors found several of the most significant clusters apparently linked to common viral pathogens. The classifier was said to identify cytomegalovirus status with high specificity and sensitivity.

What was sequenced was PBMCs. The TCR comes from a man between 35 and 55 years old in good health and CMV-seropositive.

The CDR3 region has the DNA TGTGCCAGCAGGGACGGAGGTGGCGCGCCCCTCCACTTT. This sequence encodes CASRDGGGAPLHF. The V and J genes are TRBV25-1 and TRBJ1-6, with D hard to call. Trimming took 6 bases from V and 13 from J, leaving 16 bases between them. Germline lookup yields CDR1 MGHDK and CDR2 SYGVNS. This CDR3 is 13 amino acids long.